These T cell receptor beta chains were read from a single sample in a study of patients and donors after allogeneic stem cell transplantation. TCRdb re-called the RT-PCR reads through MiXCR, storing one row per CDR3 protein. The table includes a few hundred thousand distinct CDR3 sequences, roughly two fifths detected once. The sequenced sample was blood, either unsorted or a sorted T cell fraction (not recorded which). The receptors were gathered from a human donor who was either an allogeneic HSCT recipient or a stem cell or donor lymphocyte infusion donor (not recorded which). It is not recorded whose cells these are; they may come from a transplant donor. Both conserved end residues are part of each CDR3. Fields, in order: J gene, V gene, clone size, D gene, CDR3 protein, CDR3 DNA. A D gene is named only where the DNA matches it firmly. Expanded clones are given a class, and other clones once, few, many or no size at all.

j_call: TRBJ1-1
v_call: TRBV12-3/TRBV12-4
clone_size: .
d_call: TRBD1
cdr3_aa: CASSLANRGPNTEAFF
cdr3_nt: TGTGCCAGCAGTTTAGCAAACAGGGGCCCGAACACTGAAGCTTTCTTT

j_call: TRBJ1-1
v_call: TRBV20-1
clone_size: few
d_call: .
cdr3_aa: CSASRGPMNTEAFF
cdr3_nt: TGCAGTGCTAGCCGGGGTCCTATGAACACTGAAGCTTTCTTT

j_call: TRBJ1-1
v_call: TRBV7-2
clone_size: few
d_call: .
cdr3_aa: CASRQGGRAEAFF
cdr3_nt: TGTGCCAGCAGGCAGGGCGGAAGGGCTGAAGCTTTCTTT

j_call: TRBJ2-3
v_call: TRBV7-3
clone_size: once
d_call: TRBD1
cdr3_aa: CASSSSGTGNADTQYF
cdr3_nt: TGTGCCAGCAGCTCCTCAGGGACAGGGAACGCAGATACGCAGTATTTT

j_call: TRBJ1-1
v_call: TRBV2
clone_size: .
d_call: .
cdr3_aa: CASSIGARPMNTEAFF
cdr3_nt: TGTGCCAGCAGCATAGGAGCCAGGCCCATGAACACTGAAGCTTTCTTT

j_call: TRBJ1-2
v_call: TRBV10-3
clone_size: .
d_call: .
cdr3_aa: CAISESRGPQLTNYGYTF
cdr3_nt: TGTGCCATCAGTGAATCCCGGGGACCGCAACTCACTAACTATGGCTACACCTTC

j_call: TRBJ2-3
v_call: TRBV2
clone_size: .
d_call: .
cdr3_aa: CASVDSSTDTQYF
cdr3_nt: TGTGCCAGCGTTGACTCTAGCACAGATACGCAGTATTTT

j_call: TRBJ2-3
v_call: TRBV5-1
clone_size: .
d_call: TRBD1
cdr3_aa: CASSKDRHTDTQYF
cdr3_nt: TGCGCCAGCAGCAAGGACAGGCACACAGATACGCAGTATTTT

j_call: TRBJ2-1
v_call: TRBV6-2/TRBV6-3
clone_size: .
d_call: TRBD2
cdr3_aa: CASSLAGGWIEQFF
cdr3_nt: TGTGCCAGCAGTCTAGCGGGGGGTTGGATTGAGCAGTTCTTC

j_call: TRBJ2-7
v_call: TRBV4-1
clone_size: few
d_call: .
cdr3_aa: CASSQGQGVSYEQYF
cdr3_nt: TGCGCCAGCAGCCAAGGGCAGGGAGTTTCCTACGAGCAGTACTTC

j_call: TRBJ1-5
v_call: TRBV27
clone_size: medium-sized
d_call: .
cdr3_aa: CASSSRPGGDQPQHF
cdr3_nt: TGTGCCAGCAGTTCCCGACCGGGGGGGGATCAGCCCCAGCATTTT

j_call: TRBJ2-1
v_call: TRBV9
clone_size: once
d_call: .
cdr3_aa: CASSLRGASQFF
cdr3_nt: TGTGCCAGCAGCCTCAGGGGGGCTTCGCAGTTCTTC

j_call: TRBJ1-5
v_call: TRBV4-1
clone_size: .
d_call: .
cdr3_aa: CASSQETHHQPQHF
cdr3_nt: TGCGCCAGCAGCCAAGAAACCCACCATCAGCCCCAGCATTTT

j_call: TRBJ2-1
v_call: TRBV24-1
clone_size: .
d_call: .
cdr3_aa: CATSGGTYNEQFF
cdr3_nt: TGTGCCACCAGTGGGGGCACTTACAATGAGCAGTTCTTC

j_call: TRBJ1-6
v_call: TRBV3-1
clone_size: .
d_call: .
cdr3_aa: CASSQNLQGIGSPLHF
cdr3_nt: TGTGCCAGCAGCCAGAACCTACAGGGTATCGGATCACCCCTCCACTTT

j_call: TRBJ2-1
v_call: TRBV5-1
clone_size: .
d_call: .
cdr3_aa: CASSLTLHYNEQFF
cdr3_nt: TGCGCCAGCAGCTTAACGCTCCATTACAATGAGCAGTTCTTC

j_call: TRBJ1-1
v_call: TRBV10-3
clone_size: .
d_call: .
cdr3_aa: CASGGIGVMAFF
cdr3_nt: TGTGCCAGCGGGGGGATTGGGGTGATGGCTTTCTTT

j_call: TRBJ1-1
v_call: TRBV6-1
clone_size: many
d_call: TRBD1
cdr3_aa: CASSGWTGNTEAFF
cdr3_nt: TGTGCCAGCAGTGGATGGACAGGGAACACTGAAGCTTTCTTT

j_call: TRBJ1-2
v_call: TRBV30
clone_size: .
d_call: .
cdr3_aa: CAQQGYGRYGYTF
cdr3_nt: TGTGCCCAACAGGGATATGGGCGCTATGGCTACACCTTC

j_call: TRBJ2-7
v_call: TRBV5-1
clone_size: few
d_call: TRBD1
cdr3_aa: CASSRGQGAYEQYF
cdr3_nt: TGCGCCAGTAGCCGCGGACAGGGGGCCTACGAGCAGTACTTC

j_call: TRBJ2-2
v_call: TRBV18
clone_size: .
d_call: .
cdr3_aa: CASSPDSAWTGELFF
cdr3_nt: TGTGCCAGCTCACCCGACTCGGCCTGGACCGGGGAGCTGTTTTTT

j_call: TRBJ1-3
v_call: TRBV5-5
clone_size: .
d_call: TRBD1
cdr3_aa: CASSLNRGHNGSGNTIYF
cdr3_nt: TGTGCCAGCAGCTTAAACAGGGGCCACAACGGCTCTGGAAACACCATATATTTT

j_call: TRBJ1-4
v_call: TRBV28
clone_size: few
d_call: .
cdr3_aa: CASSPTGFRGGVNEKLFF
cdr3_nt: TGTGCCAGCAGTCCTACCGGGTTCAGGGGCGGAGTTAATGAAAAACTGTTTTTT